The rows below give T cell receptor beta chains drawn from one sample of a study of control samples from healthy donors and cancer patients. Sequencing was performed with immunoSEQ multiplex PCR; in TCRdb, only in-frame clones are kept and a portion is missing. In the table there are over 100,000 clones, about nine tenths of which are singletons. Sequencing input: blood. These receptors all come from a man aged 18-30 years in good health. CDR3s include the opening cysteine and the closing phenylalanine or tryptophan. Fields, in order: J gene, D gene, CDR3 length, clone size, V gene, CDR3 protein, CDR3 DNA. A D gene is named only where the DNA matches it firmly. Clone size, where shown, is once, few, many, or a class for clones that have expanded.

>TRBJ1-5|NA|16|NA|TRBV7-7
CASRIWGEGSNQPQHF
TGTGCCAGCAGGATCTGGGGCGAGGGTAGCAATCAGCCCCAGCATTTT
>TRBJ2-5|NA|13|NA|TRBV4-2
CASSQVSEETQYF
TGTGCCAGCAGCCAAGTAAGTGAAGAGACCCAGTACTTC
>TRBJ2-3|NA|12|NA|TRBV7-9
CASSLESDTQYF
TGTGCCAGCAGCTTAGAATCCGATACGCAGTATTTT
>TRBJ1-5|NA|13|NA|TRBV6-5
CASRWTDGQPQHF
TGTGCCAGCAGATGGACAGACGGTCAGCCCCAGCATTTT
>TRBJ1-2|TRBD1|14|NA|TRBV6-5
CASSYSTGSSGYTF
TGTGCCAGCAGTTACTCGACAGGGTCCAGCGGCTACACCTTC
>TRBJ1-1|TRBD1|15|NA|TRBV29-1
CSATGGWGMNTEAFF
TGCAGCGCCACAGGGGGATGGGGGATGAACACTGAAGCTTTCTTT
>TRBJ2-6|NA|16|NA|TRBV4-1
CASSPSWGPGANVLTF
TGCGCCAGCAGCCCCAGTTGGGGACCTGGGGCCAACGTCCTGACTTTC
>TRBJ1-5|NA|15|NA|TRBV27
CASRPGGRGDQPQHF
TGTGCCAGCAGACCCGGGGGGCGCGGGGATCAGCCCCAGCATTTT
>TRBJ2-7|TRBD1|13|NA|TRBV6-5
CASSRQGANEQYF
TGTGCCAGCAGCCGACAGGGGGCCAACGAGCAGTACTTC
>TRBJ2-2|NA|16|NA|TRBV3-1/TRBV3-2
CASSQGDRGGAGELFF
TGTGCCAGCAGCCAAGGAGATAGGGGGGGAGCCGGGGAGCTGTTTTTT
>TRBJ1-5|NA|16|NA|TRBV27
CASSLGSPGLRQPQHF
TGTGCCAGCAGTTTAGGCTCCCCGGGACTCCGTCAGCCCCAGCATTTT
>TRBJ2-5|TRBD2|15|NA|TRBV6-5
CASTPSGGAGETQYF
TGTGCCAGCACCCCCAGCGGGGGGGCTGGTGAGACCCAGTACTTC
>TRBJ2-1|TRBD2|15|NA|TRBV15
CATSPGRGSYNEQFF
TGTGCCACCAGCCCGGGGAGGGGCTCCTACAATGAGCAGTTCTTC
>TRBJ2-3|NA|14|NA|TRBV6-5
CASSYGTDTDTQYF
TGTGCCAGCAGTTACGGAACGGACACAGATACGCAGTATTTT
>TRBJ1-4|NA|13|NA|TRBV2
CASRRRQGEKLFF
TGTGCCAGCAGACGAAGGCAGGGGGAAAAACTGTTTTTT
>TRBJ2-7|NA|18|NA|TRBV11-2
CASSLEGPKRVLSYEQYF
TGTGCCAGCAGCTTAGAAGGGCCCAAGCGGGTACTCTCCTACGAGCAGTACTTC
>TRBJ2-1|TRBD2|16|NA|TRBV3-1/TRBV3-2
CASSQTPGTSGGEVFF
TGTGCCAGCAGCCAAACACCCGGGACTAGCGGGGGGGAGGTGTTCTTC
>TRBJ2-3|NA|12|once|TRBV9
CASSPSTDTQYF
TGTGCCAGCAGCCCTAGCACAGATACGCAGTATTTT
>TRBJ2-1|NA|13|NA|TRBV19
CASRIQGGNEQFF
TGTGCCAGTAGGATACAGGGGGGGAATGAGCAGTTCTTC
>TRBJ1-1|NA|16|NA|TRBV6-2/TRBV6-3
CASSYSSASLNTEAFF
TGTGCCAGCAGTTACTCAAGCGCGAGTTTGAACACTGAAGCTTTCTTT
>TRBJ2-7|TRBD1|18|NA|TRBV6-1
CASSAIPGQGESSYEQYF
TGTGCCAGCAGTGCAATTCCGGGACAGGGGGAGAGCTCCTACGAGCAGTACTTC
>TRBJ1-2|NA|13|NA|TRBV24-1
CATSAGRTNGYTF
TGTGCCACCAGTGCGGGGAGAACGAATGGCTACACCTTC